This T cell receptor (beta chain) was captured by sequencing in a study of beta chain features in type 1 diabetes. General study findings and limits: TCRB CDR3s from Type 1 diabetes patients were moderately but significantly shorter in all four CD4+ subsets. A greater similarity of naive, central memory and Treg TCRB repertoires was seen among patients than among healthy donors.

The whole isolated RNA underwent reverse transcription, so sequencing captured expressed TCRB transcripts. Profiled with immunoSEQ multiplex PCR; TCRdb holds only in-frame clones, not every one. The sample holds some 660,000 clones, over 11% seen once. In the case of this clone: The antigen remains unidentified.

V gave up 2 bases and J gave up 4 bases, with 9 bases separating them. Germline CDR1 and CDR2: GTSNPN and SVGIG (reference sequence). CDR3 length: 13 amino acids. Isolation of CD4+ naive, central memory, regulatory and stem cell-like memory cells was achieved by sorting via CD45RO/CCR7/CD25/CD127/CD95/CD27. The sequencing sample was made of naive CD4+ T cells from blood. The chain uses TRBV30 and TRBJ1-5, with D unclear. The TCR sequence derives from a man younger than 30 with type 1 diabetes. The CDR3 loop is CAWSTGFNQPQHF. For the CDR3, the DNA is TGTGCCTGGAGTACGGGGTTTAATCAGCCCCAGCATTTT.